This is a list of T cell receptor beta chains from one sample in a study of cytotoxic CD8 clonotypes in ibrutinib-treated CLL. Clones were sequenced by immunoSEQ multiplex PCR, and TCRdb holds only the in-frame ones, with some missing. The data contain 24,000 or so clones, 65% to 80% of them singletons. The sequencing used PBMCs, collected after 12 months of ibrutinib treatment. These receptors originate from a human donor with chronic lymphocytic leukemia. CDR3s include the opening cysteine and the closing phenylalanine or tryptophan. The order of the fields is V gene, clone size, D gene, J gene, CDR3 DNA, CDR3 protein. D genes are given only for firm matches. A clone size is listed for some rows: how often the clone was seen (once, few, many), or a class if it is expanded.

v_gene: TRBV5-1
abundance: .
d_gene: .
j_gene: TRBJ2-7
CDR3nt: TGCGCCAGCAGCTTGGACGGCTACGAGCAGTACTTC
CDR3aa: CASSLDGYEQYF

v_gene: TRBV5-1
abundance: .
d_gene: .
j_gene: TRBJ1-2
CDR3nt: TGCGCCAGCAGCTTGAATGCATATGGCTACACCTTC
CDR3aa: CASSLNAYGYTF

v_gene: TRBV9
abundance: .
d_gene: .
j_gene: TRBJ2-7
CDR3nt: TGTGCCAGCAGCGTAGTGCCGTCGTCCTACGAGCAGTACTTC
CDR3aa: CASSVVPSSYEQYF

v_gene: TRBV27
abundance: .
d_gene: .
j_gene: TRBJ2-3
CDR3nt: TGTGCCAGCAGTTGGGCAGGGGTAACAGATACGCAGTATTTT
CDR3aa: CASSWAGVTDTQYF

v_gene: TRBV19
abundance: few
d_gene: TRBD1
j_gene: TRBJ1-2
CDR3nt: TGTGCCAGTAGTTTTACAGGGGATCTCCTATATGGCTACACCTTC
CDR3aa: CASSFTGDLLYGYTF

v_gene: TRBV5-6
abundance: .
d_gene: .
j_gene: TRBJ2-7
CDR3nt: TGTGCCAGCAGCTTTAGACGGGTTGAGCAGTACTTC
CDR3aa: CASSFRRVEQYF

v_gene: TRBV15
abundance: .
d_gene: .
j_gene: TRBJ2-5
CDR3nt: TGTGCCACCAGGCCTAAAAGAGAGGGGACGGAGACCCAGTACTTC
CDR3aa: CATRPKREGTETQYF

v_gene: TRBV7-3
abundance: .
d_gene: .
j_gene: TRBJ2-1
CDR3nt: TGTGCCAGCAGCTTATCGGCAGGGTGGGGCCCCAAGGGAGCCAATGAGCAGTTCTTC
CDR3aa: CASSLSAGWGPKGANEQFF

v_gene: TRBV5-6
abundance: .
d_gene: TRBD1
j_gene: TRBJ1-4
CDR3nt: TGTGCCAGCAACCACAGGGGAGGCGAAAAACTGTTTTTT
CDR3aa: CASNHRGGEKLFF

v_gene: TRBV20-1
abundance: few
d_gene: .
j_gene: TRBJ2-7
CDR3nt: TGCAGTGTTCCCTCCCCATACGAGCAGTACTTC
CDR3aa: CSVPSPYEQYF

v_gene: TRBV19
abundance: .
d_gene: TRBD1
j_gene: TRBJ2-1
CDR3nt: TGTGCCAGCCACTCCAGGGGGCCGCCGAATGAGCAGTTCTTC
CDR3aa: CASHSRGPPNEQFF

v_gene: TRBV28
abundance: .
d_gene: .
j_gene: TRBJ1-2
CDR3nt: TGTGCCAGCAGGGGGTCCCCCTATGGCTACACCTTC
CDR3aa: CASRGSPYGYTF